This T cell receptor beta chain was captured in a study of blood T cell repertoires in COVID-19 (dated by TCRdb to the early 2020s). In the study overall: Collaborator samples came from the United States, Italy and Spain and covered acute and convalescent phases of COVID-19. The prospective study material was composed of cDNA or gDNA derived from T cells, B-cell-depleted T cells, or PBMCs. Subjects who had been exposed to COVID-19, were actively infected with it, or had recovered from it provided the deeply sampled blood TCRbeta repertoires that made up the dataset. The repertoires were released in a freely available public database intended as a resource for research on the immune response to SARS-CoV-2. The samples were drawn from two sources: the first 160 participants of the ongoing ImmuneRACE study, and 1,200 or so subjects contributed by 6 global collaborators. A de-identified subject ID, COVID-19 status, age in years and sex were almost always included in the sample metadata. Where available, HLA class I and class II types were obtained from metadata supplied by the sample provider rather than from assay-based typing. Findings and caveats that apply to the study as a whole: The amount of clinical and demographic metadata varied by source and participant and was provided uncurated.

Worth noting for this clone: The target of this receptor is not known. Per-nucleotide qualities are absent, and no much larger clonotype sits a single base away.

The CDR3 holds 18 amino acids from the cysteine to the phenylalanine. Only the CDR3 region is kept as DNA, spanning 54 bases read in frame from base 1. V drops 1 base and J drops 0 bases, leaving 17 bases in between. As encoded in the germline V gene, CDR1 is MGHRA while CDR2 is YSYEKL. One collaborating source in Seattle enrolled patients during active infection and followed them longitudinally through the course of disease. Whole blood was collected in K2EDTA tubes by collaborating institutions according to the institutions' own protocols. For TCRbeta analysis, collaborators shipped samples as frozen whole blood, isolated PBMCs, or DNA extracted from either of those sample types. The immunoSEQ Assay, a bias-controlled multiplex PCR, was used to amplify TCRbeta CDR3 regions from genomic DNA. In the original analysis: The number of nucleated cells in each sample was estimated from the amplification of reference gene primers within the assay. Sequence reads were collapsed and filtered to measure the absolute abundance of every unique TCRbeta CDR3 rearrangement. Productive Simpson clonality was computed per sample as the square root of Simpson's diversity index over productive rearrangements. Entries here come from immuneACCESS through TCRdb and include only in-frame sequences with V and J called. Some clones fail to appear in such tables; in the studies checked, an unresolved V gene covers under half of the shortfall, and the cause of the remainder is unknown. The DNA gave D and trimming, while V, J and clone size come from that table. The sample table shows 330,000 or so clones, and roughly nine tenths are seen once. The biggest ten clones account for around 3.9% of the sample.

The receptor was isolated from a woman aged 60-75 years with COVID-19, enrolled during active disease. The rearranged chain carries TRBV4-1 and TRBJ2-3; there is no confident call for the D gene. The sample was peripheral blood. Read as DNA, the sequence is TGCGCCAGCAGCCAAGTTGTTTTTCAGTTATCTAGCACAGATACGCAGTATTTT. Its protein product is CASSQVVFQLSSTDTQYF.